The next 7 T cell receptor beta chains were all read from a single sample in a study of blood T cell repertoires in COVID-19. Assay used: immunoSEQ multiplex PCR; TCRdb lists only in-frame clones, some missing. The sample includes about 87,000 clones, 70% to 85% of them seen just once. The sample comprised peripheral blood. The receptors were gathered from a woman older than 75 with COVID-19, enrolled during active disease.

CDR3 nucleotide sequence: TGTGCCAGCTCACCGCGAAGCCGCGGGGGCTCCTATAATTCACCCCTCCACTTT. Its translation is CASSPRSRGGSYNSPLHF. The rearrangement joins TRBV18 to TRBJ1-6, with D possibly matching TRBD1 (5 bases). V shed 3 bases and J shed 0 bases, with 15 bases lying between them. Germline CDR1 KGHSH, CDR2 LQKENI. The CDR3 covers 18 residues.

The rearrangement links TRBV30 to TRBJ2-5; 11 positions agree with TRBD2. The germline gives CDR1 GTSNPN, CDR2 SVGIG (reference sequence). V was pared by 3 bases and J by 1 base, with 13 bases of the junction left unmatched. The CDR3 sequence is 18 residues long. The CDR3 protein is CAWRANLGLAEPQETQYF. The DNA for the CDR3 is TGTGCCTGGAGAGCGAACCTGGGACTAGCGGAGCCCCAAGAGACCCAGTACTTC.

This chain joins TRBV5-6 and TRBJ1-2; perhaps TRBD1 as D (5 bases). There are 15 residues in the CDR3. Trimming pared 0 bases from V and 4 bases from J, leaving 13 bases between. Germline V gives CDR1 SGHDT, CDR2 YYEEEE. CDR3: CASSLGQPVGYGYTF. In DNA, the CDR3 is TGTGCCAGCAGCTTGGGACAGCCCGTAGGCTATGGCTACACCTTC.

The V call is TRBV27, the J call TRBJ1-6; 7 positions agree with TRBD1. The CDR3 length is 16 residues. Per the germline V gene, CDR1 is MNHEY and CDR2 is SMNVEV (reference sequence). V shed 7 bases, J shed 6 bases, and the junction held 12 bases outside the gene matches. The CDR3 DNA reads TGTGCCAGCACCATAAGACAGGGTTTGGCTAATTCACCCCTCCACTTT. The encoded protein is CASTIRQGLANSPLHF.

The rearrangement uses TRBV2 and TRBJ2-2; 10 bases map to TRBD1. Germline loops: CDR1 SNHLY, CDR2 FYNNEI. The CDR3 runs 16 residues. V lost 6 bases to trimming and J lost 4 bases; unmatched junction nucleotides: 8. CDR3 sequence: CASRLTGGDGTGELFF. CDR3 DNA sequence: TGTGCCAGCAGGCTGACAGGGGGCGATGGCACCGGGGAGCTGTTTTTT.

The rearrangement uses TRBV7-9 and TRBJ2-5; TRBD2 matches 7 bases. The V gene end was trimmed by 5 bases and the J gene end by 0 bases; junction bases not matched to a gene: 12. CDR3 length: 17 amino acids. The germline V gene encodes CDR1 SEHNR and CDR2 FQNEAQ (reference sequence). In DNA, the CDR3 is TGTGCCAGCAGCCTGGGGGAGGGGTTCTGGGACCAAGAGACCCAGTACTTC. It is translated as CASSLGEGFWDQETQYF.

The chain carries TRBV7-2 and TRBJ2-3; 8 nucleotides match TRBD2. Germline trimming cut 5 bases from V and 0 bases from J; bases unmatched to any gene: 7. The CDR3 totals 16 residues. The germline gives CDR1 SGHTA, CDR2 FQGNSA. DNA for the CDR3: TGTGCCAGCAGCCCCAGACTAGCGCTTAGCACAGATACGCAGTATTTT. Translation: CASSPRLALSTDTQYF.